This T cell receptor (beta chain) was sequenced in a study of blood T cell repertoires in COVID-19. Study-level background: Both acute and convalescent COVID-19 samples were obtained from the United States, Italy and Spain.

Comments on this clone: Within the sample, other DNA sequences also encode this same CDR3.

Germline V gene data show CDR1 as SGHTA and CDR2 as FQGNSA. There are 14 residues in the CDR3. V lost 3 bases to trimming and J lost 0 bases, with 9 bases between them. The repertoire was sequenced with immunoSEQ multiplex PCR; TCRdb's copy has only in-frame clones and lacks some. The sample lists 200,000 to 300,000 clones, 89% occurring once. The J gene is TRBJ2-7, the V gene TRBV7-2; maybe TRBD2 (6 bases). This clonotype originated in a woman in her thirties with acute COVID-19. The sequenced sample was PBMCs or T cells enriched from blood (not recorded which). The CDR3 DNA sequence: TGTGCCAGCAGCTTGGGGCGGGGCTCCTACGAGCAGTACTTC. It is translated as CASSLGRGSYEQYF.